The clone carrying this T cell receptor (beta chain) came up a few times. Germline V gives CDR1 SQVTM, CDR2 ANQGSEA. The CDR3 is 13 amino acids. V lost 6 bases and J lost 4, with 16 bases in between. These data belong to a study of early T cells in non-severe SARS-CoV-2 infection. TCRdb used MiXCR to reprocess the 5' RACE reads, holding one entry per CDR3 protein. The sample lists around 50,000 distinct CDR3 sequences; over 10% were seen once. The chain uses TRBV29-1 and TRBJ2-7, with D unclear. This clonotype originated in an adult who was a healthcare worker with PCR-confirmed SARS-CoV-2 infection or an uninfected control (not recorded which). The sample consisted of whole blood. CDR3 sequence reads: CSVIGPPFYEQYF. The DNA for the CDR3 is TGCAGCGTAATCGGACCGCCTTTTTACGAGCAGTACTTC.